Each of the 21 T cell receptor beta chains below was sequenced from the same sample in a study of long-term antiretroviral therapy in people with HIV. Samples were assayed with immunoSEQ v3.0 at survey level. Some clones are missing from TCRdb's copy, which holds only in-frame ones; the method was immunoSEQ multiplex PCR. This sample has 23,000 or so clones, with roughly 80% found just once. The material was unsorted PBMCs, obtained 2.1 years after starting antiretroviral therapy. The origin of the receptors is a man younger than 40 with HIV.

The chain recombines TRBV7-8 with TRBJ2-7; the match to TRBD1 covers 7 bases. Germline V gene data show CDR1 as SGHVS and CDR2 as FQNEAQ. V trimming: 5 bases; J trimming: 6 bases; junction bases outside the gene matches: 7. The CDR3 extends over 13 amino acids. In DNA, the CDR3 is TGTGCCAGCAGCCGCACAGGGGACGGCGAGCAGTACTTC. Residues: CASSRTGDGEQYF. Together with reference TRBV7-8 and TRBJ2-7, the CDR3 gives the full variable domain: GAGVSQSPRYKVAKRGQDVALRCDPISGHVSLFWYQQALGQGPEFLTYFQNEAQLDKSGLPSDRFFAERPEGSVSTLKIQRTQQEDSAVYLCASSRTGDGEQYFGPGTRLTVT.

The genes are TRBV15 and TRBJ2-7; no clear D. CDR3 length: 13 amino acids. V was pared by 2 bases and J by 2 bases, with 7 bases between. The V gene's germline CDR1 is LNHNV and CDR2 YYDKDF (reference sequence). The CDR3 here is CATSRQIAYEQYF. The CDR3 DNA sequence: TGTGCCACCAGCAGACAGATAGCCTACGAGCAGTACTTC.

The V gene is TRBV10-2, the J gene TRBJ1-2, with 7 bases matching TRBD1. The V gene end was trimmed by 6 bases and the J gene end by 5 bases; junction bases not matched to a gene: 9. Germline CDR1 reads WSHSY; CDR2 reads SAAADI. CDR3 size: 14 residues. The CDR3 nucleotides read TGCGCCAGCAGCCGGGACAGTGTCGGTTATGGCTACACCTTC. It translates to CASSRDSVGYGYTF.

The J gene is TRBJ1-1, the V gene TRBV5-1, with D perhaps TRBD1 (6 bases). The V gene's germline CDR1 is SGHRS and CDR2 YFSETQ. CDR3 size: 15 residues. Trimming took off 4 bases at V and 0 bases at J, with 13 bases between the two ends. This CDR3 is CASSPLDSLNTEAFF. The CDR3 DNA reads as TGCGCCAGCAGCCCTCTGGACAGTTTGAACACTGAAGCTTTCTTT.

V is TRBV5-1 and J is TRBJ1-1; 7 bases fit TRBD1. The V gene end was trimmed by 4 bases and the J gene end by 8 bases; junction bases not matched to a gene: 8. Germline values: CDR1 SGHRS, CDR2 YFSETQ. This CDR3 spans 13 amino acids. The CDR3 loop reads CASSSRQGVEAFF. The CDR3 nucleotides are TGCGCCAGCAGCAGCAGACAGGGAGTAGAAGCTTTCTTT. Looking up the rest from reference TRBV5-1 and TRBJ1-1 gives the full variable domain: KAGVTQTPRYLIKTRGQQVTLSCSPISGHRSVSWYQQTPGQGLQFLFEYFSETQRNKGNFPGRFSGRQFSNSRSEMNVSTLELGDSALYLCASSSRQGVEAFFGQGTRLTVV.

The rearrangement links TRBV6-5 to TRBJ2-3; 8 positions match TRBD1. This CDR3 is built from 15 residues. V gave up 4 bases and J gave up 5 bases; unmatched junction bases: 8. Germline-derived CDR1 and CDR2 are MNHEY and SVGAGI. DNA of the CDR3: TGTGCCAGCAGTTGGGGACAGGATACGGGAGATACGCAGTATTTT. Protein sequence: CASSWGQDTGDTQYF.

This clone has more than one count but fewer than ten. The chain has TRBV7-9 and TRBJ2-7; tentative D call: TRBD1 (5 bases). Germline V gives CDR1 SEHNR, CDR2 FQNEAQ (reference sequence). The CDR3 runs 14 residues. Trimming removed 3 bases from V and 5 bases from J, with 14 bases in between. CDR3 residues: CASSFIGARDEQYF. The CDR3 DNA reads as TGTGCCAGCAGCTTTATAGGGGCTCGGGACGAGCAGTACTTC.

The V gene is TRBV28, the J gene TRBJ2-5; D possibly uses TRBD1 or TRBD2 (5 bases each). In germline, CDR1 is MDHEN, CDR2 SYDVKM. The CDR3 sequence is 14 residues long. Deletions cut 6 bases from V and 9 bases from J, with 20 bases between. The CDR3 DNA sequence: TGTGCCAGCAGGGGGGACCCGGCAATTCTTTCCCAGTACTTC. Amino acids: CASRGDPAILSQYF.

The J gene is TRBJ1-3, the V gene TRBV28; tentatively, D is TRBD1 (6 bases). This CDR3 comprises 14 residues. Trimming took 3 bases from V and 6 from J, leaving 12 bases between them. Germline assignment: CDR1 MDHEN and CDR2 SYDVKM. The CDR3 DNA is TGTGCCAGCAGTTTGGGGGGGGCTGTAAACACCATATATTTT. It codes for CASSLGGAVNTIYF.

The gene calls are TRBV5-8 and TRBJ1-5; D is unclear. The germline gives CDR1 SGHTS, CDR2 YDEGEE. V was cut by 0 bases and J by 1 base, with 14 bases left in between. CDR3 length: 17 residues. The CDR3 DNA is TGTGCCAGCAGCTTGGTGAAGGCGCGGTGGAGCAATCAGCCCCAGCATTTT. As protein: CASSLVKARWSNQPQHF.

The chain couples TRBV28 to TRBJ1-1; D unresolved. The CDR3 contains 14 residues. The V end lost 2 bases, the J end lost 1 base, and 8 bases lay between the germline ends. CDR1 is MDHEN and CDR2 is SYDVKM in the germline V gene. The CDR3 sequence: CASSLIQANTEAFF. CDR3 coding DNA: TGTGCCAGCAGTTTAATTCAGGCGAACACTGAAGCTTTCTTT.

This clone was counted a single time. This chain links TRBV6-1 with TRBJ1-6, with TRBD1 identical over 7 bases. CDR3 length: 13 amino acids. The germline V gene has CDR1 MNHNS and CDR2 SASEGT. The junction had 6 bases not matched to a gene; V was cut back by 6 bases and J by 10 bases. The CDR3 DNA reads as TGTGCCAGCAGAGGACAGGCAGGATCACCCCTCCACTTT. Its translation is CASRGQAGSPLHF.

This chain connects TRBV19 to TRBJ2-2, with D perhaps TRBD1 or TRBD2 (6 bases each). V lost 6 bases and J lost 8, with 16 bases in between. Germline CDR1 is LNHDA and CDR2 is SQIVND (reference sequence). The CDR3 covers 14 residues. CDR3 in amino acids: CASSLSGAGGELFF. CDR3 sequence (DNA): TGTGCCAGTAGCCTCTCGGGGGCGGGTGGGGAGCTGTTTTTT.

Comment on this clone: This CDR3 is also generated by other DNA sequences in the sample. V usage is TRBV6-6 and J usage is TRBJ2-7; D not resolved. V lost 2 bases and J lost 3, with 5 bases in between. This CDR3 is 12 amino acids long. Germline-derived CDR1 and CDR2 are MNHNY and SVGAGI (reference sequence). The CDR3 sequence: CASSYTLYEQYF. In nucleotides, the CDR3 is TGTGCCAGCAGTTACACCCTCTACGAGCAGTACTTC.

The chain employs TRBV7-3 and TRBJ2-3, with D unclear. This CDR3 is built from 14 residues. Germline loops: CDR1 SGHTA, CDR2 FQGTGA. The V and J ends lost 0 bases and 4 bases respectively, with 8 bases between them. The CDR3 region is CASSLTQMSDTQYF. CDR3 bases: TGTGCCAGCAGCTTAACACAGATGTCAGATACGCAGTATTTT. Full variable domain (outside the CDR3, taken from reference TRBV7-3 and TRBJ2-3): GAGVSQTPSNKVTEKGKYVELRCDPISGHTALYWYRQSLGQGPEFLIYFQGTGAADDSGLPNDRFFAVRPEGSVSTLKIQRTERGDSAVYLCASSLTQMSDTQYFGPGTRLTVL.

The CDR3 sequence is CASSPLLAGGRNEQFF. For the CDR3, the DNA is TGTGCCAGCAGTCCTCTACTAGCGGGAGGTCGTAATGAGCAGTTCTTC. The chain employs TRBV28 and TRBJ2-1, with 12 bases that match TRBD2. The CDR3 totals 16 residues. Unmatched junction bases numbered 9, after V lost 5 bases and J lost 7 bases. Germline CDR1 reads MDHEN; CDR2 reads SYDVKM.

This sequence joins TRBV25-1 and TRBJ1-1; TRBD1 is a possible D gene (5 bases). The length of the CDR3 is 14 residues. Germline CDR1 is MGHDK and CDR2 is SYGVNS. V lost 7 bases to trimming and J lost 6 bases, with 18 bases between them. CDR3 sequence (DNA): TGTGCCAGCACGGACCGGACCCAGGGCCCTGAAGCTTTCTTT. Amino acid sequence: CASTDRTQGPEAFF.

The chain couples TRBV18 to TRBJ2-5; D is possibly TRBD2 (6 bases). CDR3 length: 17 residues. Trimming stripped 3 bases from V and 0 bases from J, with 17 bases between. The V gene's germline CDR1 is KGHSH and CDR2 LQKENI. The CDR3 reads CASSPQNLAGNQETQYF. The CDR3 bases are TGTGCCAGCTCACCTCAAAATTTGGCGGGGAACCAAGAGACCCAGTACTTC.

The genes are TRBV5-6 and TRBJ2-7, with a tentative D call TRBD1 (5 bases). V was cut by 4 bases and J by 2 bases, with 16 bases left in between. The CDR3 sequence is 15 residues long. Germline CDR1 SGHDT, CDR2 YYEEEE. In nucleotides, the CDR3 is TGTGCCAGCAGCCCCTTCTTCTCAGGGACCTACGAGCAGTACTTC. Protein: CASSPFFSGTYEQYF.

This chain links TRBV5-1 with TRBJ2-3, with D perhaps matching TRBD1 (5 bases). Germline V gene sequence: CDR1 SGHRS, CDR2 YFSETQ. Trimming stripped 2 bases from V and 0 bases from J, with 10 bases between. The CDR3 is made up of 15 amino acids. CDR3 bases: TGCGCCAGCAGCTTCGGTGGGGCTAGCACAGATACGCAGTATTTT. Translating it yields CASSFGGASTDTQYF.

V is TRBV6-5 and J is TRBJ2-7; 10 bases map to TRBD1. V trimming: 5 bases; J trimming: 7 bases; junction bases outside the gene matches: 2. This CDR3 has 12 residues. CDR1 is MNHEY and CDR2 is SVGAGI in the germline V gene. The CDR3 nucleotides read TGTGCCAGCAGTGGACAGGGGGGGGAGCAGTACTTC. Protein product: CASSGQGGEQYF.